These T cell receptor beta chains were read from a single sample in a study of blood T cell repertoires in COVID-19. TCRdb's table, derived via immunoSEQ multiplex PCR, lists solely in-frame clones and lacks some. The table has 250,000 to 400,000 clones, around 87% seen once. Sample: PBMCs or T cells enriched from blood (not recorded which). The origin of the receptors is a woman aged 25 to 39 who had recovered from COVID-19. Both conserved end residues are part of each CDR3. Each record gives: J gene, V gene, D gene, clone size, CDR3 DNA, CDR3 protein. A D gene is named only where the DNA matches it firmly. Clone sizes are given selectively: once, few, many, or a class where the clone is expanded.

>TRBJ1-2|TRBV25-1|NA|once
TGTGCCAGCAGTGTAGGCAGGCCCCATGGCTACACCTTC
CASSVGRPHGYTF
>TRBJ2-2|TRBV5-8|TRBD1|NA
TGTGCCAGCATCCTGGGACAGCGCCACGCCGGGGAGCTGTTTTTT
CASILGQRHAGELFF
>TRBJ1-1|TRBV7-8|NA|once
TGTGCCAGCAGCTTAGCGGACAGGAACACTGAAGCTTTCTTT
CASSLADRNTEAFF
>TRBJ2-7|TRBV5-4|NA|NA
TGTGCCAGCAGCTTGGGGCGGGGGCCCTCCTACGAGCAGTACTTC
CASSLGRGPSYEQYF
>TRBJ1-5|TRBV28|NA|once
TGTGCCAGCAGTGCACTGGGGGCCATAAGCAATCAGCCCCAGCATTTT
CASSALGAISNQPQHF
>TRBJ1-2|TRBV11-2|TRBD1|NA
TGTGCCAGCAGGAGTACAGGGGCCTATGGCTACACCTTC
CASRSTGAYGYTF
>TRBJ1-6|TRBV19|TRBD1|NA
TGTGCCAGTAGCTCACGAGCCGGGACAGGGGGCAATTCACCCCTCCACTTT
CASSSRAGTGGNSPLHF
>TRBJ1-1|TRBV18|NA|NA
TGTGCCAGCTCACGCGGGGATTTAGCACAAGCTTTCTTT
CASSRGDLAQAFF
>TRBJ2-2|TRBV6-1|NA|NA
TGTGCCAGCAGTGAGCACGGTAACACCGGGGAGCTGTTTTTT
CASSEHGNTGELFF
>TRBJ1-1|TRBV19|NA|NA
TGTGCCAGTAGTATATCCCGAGGACACACGAACACTGAAGCTTTCTTT
CASSISRGHTNTEAFF
>TRBJ2-1|TRBV5-1|NA|once
TGCGCCAGCAGCCGGACCGGGACTGTTACCTACAATGAGCAGTTCTTC
CASSRTGTVTYNEQFF
>TRBJ1-1|TRBV5-1|TRBD1|NA
TGCGCCAGCAGCACGGGACAGGGGGCGAACACTGAAGCTTTCTTT
CASSTGQGANTEAFF
>TRBJ2-2|TRBV19|TRBD2|NA
TGTGCCAGTAGTATAGATCCCCGGGGGGGGCCCGCCGGGGAGCTGTTTTTT
CASSIDPRGGPAGELFF
>TRBJ1-1|TRBV5-1|TRBD1|few
TGCGCCAGCAGCCTTTTCGGGACAGTGTCGAACACTGAAGCTTTCTTT
CASSLFGTVSNTEAFF
>TRBJ1-5|TRBV23-1|NA|once
TGCGCCAGCAGTCACCCCTACCCGACAGCTTTTAATTATAGCAATCAGCCCCAGCATTTT
CASSHPYPTAFNYSNQPQHF
>TRBJ2-2|TRBV6-2/TRBV6-3|NA|NA
TGTGCCAGCAGCTCCCTACTGGGGAGCACCGGGGAGCTGTTTTTT
CASSSLLGSTGELFF
>TRBJ2-1|TRBV2|TRBD2|NA
TGTGCCAGCAGTGCTGGACTAGCGGGGGGACTCAATGAGCAGTTCTTC
CASSAGLAGGLNEQFF
>TRBJ1-4|TRBV18|NA|NA
TGTGCCAGCTCAACGGACATTGCAACTAATGAAAAACTGTTTTTT
CASSTDIATNEKLFF
>TRBJ2-7|TRBV5-1|NA|NA
TGCGCCAGCACCTATGGGGGCGGGGGTTCCTACGAGCAGTACTTC
CASTYGGGGSYEQYF
>TRBJ2-6|TRBV4-2|NA|NA
TGTGCCAGCAGCCAAGCGGGGACTGGGGCCAACGTCCTGACTTTC
CASSQAGTGANVLTF
>TRBJ2-7|TRBV6-5|TRBD2|once
TGTGCCAGCAGTTACTTCTCTAGCGGCTCCTACGAGCAGTACTTC
CASSYFSSGSYEQYF
>TRBJ1-1|TRBV7-2|NA|NA
TGTGCCAGCAGCTTAGAGGCAGGGGAAGCTTTCTTT
CASSLEAGEAFF
>TRBJ1-2|TRBV13|NA|NA
TGTGCCAGCAGGGTAGAGACTAACTATGGCTACACCTTC
CASRVETNYGYTF
>TRBJ2-2|TRBV7-2|TRBD1|NA
TGTGCCAGCAGCTTAGATGGGGACAGGGGGCGAACCGGGGAGCTGTTTTTT
CASSLDGDRGRTGELFF
>TRBJ1-1|TRBV12-3/TRBV12-4|NA|NA
TGTGCCAGCAGTTTAGGCGGGGACACTGAAGCTTTCTTT
CASSLGGDTEAFF
>TRBJ2-2|TRBV18|TRBD1|NA
TGTGCCAGCTCACCACCGGGACAGATGAACACCGGGGAGCTGTTTTTT
CASSPPGQMNTGELFF
>TRBJ1-5|TRBV7-2|NA|NA
TGTGCCAGCAGCGAAAATCGGGAGCAGCCCCAGCATTTT
CASSENREQPQHF
>TRBJ1-1|TRBV12-3/TRBV12-4|NA|NA
TGTGCCAGCGGGGGGGAATTGAACACTGAAGCTTTCTTT
CASGGELNTEAFF
>TRBJ1-2|TRBV19|NA|NA
TGTGCCAGTTCCCTGAACTATGGCTACACCTTC
CASSLNYGYTF
>TRBJ2-1|TRBV6-2/TRBV6-3|TRBD2|NA
TGTGCCAGCAGTTACTCCCCGGGACTAGCGGGGTTCTTAAGCTCCTACAATGAGCAGTTCTTC
CASSYSPGLAGFLSSYNEQFF
>TRBJ1-2|TRBV6-5|TRBD1|NA
TGTGCCAGCAGTCACCCCGGGACAGACTATGGCTACACCTTC
CASSHPGTDYGYTF
>TRBJ1-1|TRBV11-3|NA|NA
TGTGCCAGCAGCTTAGGAGGGAACACTGAAGCTTTCTTT
CASSLGGNTEAFF
>TRBJ1-6|TRBV7-9|TRBD1|NA
TGTGCCAGCAGCACCACCGGGACAGCAGATTCACCCCTCCACTTT
CASSTTGTADSPLHF
>TRBJ2-6|TRBV7-8|NA|NA
TGTGCCAGCAGCTTGGGGCACCCTGGGGCCAACGTCCTGACTTTC
CASSLGHPGANVLTF
>TRBJ1-1|TRBV11-3|NA|NA
TGTGCCAGCAGCTTGGGCGGGGATGGGACTGAAGCTTTCTTT
CASSLGGDGTEAFF
>TRBJ2-5|TRBV2|NA|NA
TGTGCCAGCAACCGCGGCCAAGAGACCCAGTACTTC
CASNRGQETQYF
>TRBJ2-3|TRBV25-1|NA|NA
TGTGCCAGCAGTGAACGTATTGGGGGCGGAAGCACAGATACGCAGTATTTT
CASSERIGGGSTDTQYF
>TRBJ1-5|TRBV7-2|NA|NA
TGTGCCAGCAGCTTAGTACGGCGGGGAATGGGAGATCAGCCCCAGCATTTT
CASSLVRRGMGDQPQHF